This TCR beta chain comes out of a study of blood T cell repertoires in COVID-19. Study details: Acute and convalescent COVID-19 samples came from the United States, Italy and Spain.

Original analysis: Reference gene primer amplification in the assay estimated nucleated cell counts. Sequencing was performed with immunoSEQ multiplex PCR; in TCRdb, only in-frame clones are kept and a portion is missing. V and J calls and clone size follow that table, whereas D and trimming were derived from the DNA. The repertoire holds roughly 440,000 clones, with roughly 88% as singletons. Seattle researchers signed up patients amid active infection and tracked them longitudinally. V lost 2 bases, J lost 0 bases, and 10 bases lay in between. Germline assignment: CDR1 SGHRS and CDR2 YFSETQ. The CDR3 is made up of 15 amino acids.

Sequenced input: peripheral blood. This rearrangement joins TRBV5-1 to TRBJ2-3; a weak D match, TRBD1 (5 bases). This receptor was taken from a woman between 45 and 65 years old with COVID-19, enrolled during active disease. The CDR3 bases are TGCGCCAGCAGCTTCGTTAGGGGAAGCACAGATACGCAGTATTTT. Protein: CASSFVRGSTDTQYF.